Detailed here is one T cell receptor beta chain. The data originate from a study of blood T cell repertoires in COVID-19. Study details: T cells, B-cell-depleted T cells, or PBMCs supplied cDNA or gDNA.

Sequenced by immunoSEQ multiplex PCR; TCRdb stores in-frame clones only, minus some. This table has about 220,000 clones, 88% appearing once. Sequenced material: PBMCs or T cells enriched from blood (not recorded which). This TCR was recovered from a woman in her 30s who had recovered from COVID-19.

CDR3: CASSYGGRGGTDTQYF. The CDR3 DNA reads as TGTGCCAGCAGTTACGGTGGCAGAGGAGGTACAGATACGCAGTATTTT. This chain joins TRBV6-2 or TRBV6-3 and TRBJ2-3, with a tentative D call TRBD2 (5 bases). This CDR3 is 16 amino acids long. Trimming removed 2 bases from V and 3 bases from J, with 15 bases in between. Germline V lookup: CDR1 MNHEY, CDR2 SVGEGT.